This TCR beta chain appears in the sequencing data of a study of memory CD4+ T cells and cytomegalovirus serostatus. Assay used: immunoSEQ multiplex PCR; TCRdb lists only in-frame clones, some missing. The data contain about 62,000 clones, about three quarters of them singletons. Single viable CD3+CD4+CD8-CD45RO+ cells were sorted as the memory CD4+ T cells. The CDR3 runs 15 residues. J lost 5 bases, V lost 5 bases, and 8 bases had no gene match. Germline V gene sequence: CDR1 SGHAT, CDR2 FQNNGV. Sequencing used memory CD4+ T cells from blood. This chain joins TRBV11-2 and TRBJ2-7, with TRBD2 matching 11 bases. The sequence was collected from an adult in good health and CMV-seropositive. The CDR3 coding sequence is TGTGCCAGCAGCCGAATTAGCGGGAGGGCTCACGAGCAGTACTTC. Translation: CASSRISGRAHEQYF.